Ten or more counts support the clone carrying this TCR beta chain. What it recognizes is unknown. 5'RACE primed from the constant segment yielded TCR alpha and TCR beta cDNA libraries bearing sample barcodes and UMIs. TCRdb re-analysed the 5' RACE reads in MiXCR, keeping a single row per CDR3 protein. The sample carries 14,000 to 15,000 distinct CDR3 sequences, roughly 23% recorded once. The CDR3 contains 13 residues. Trimming shortened V by 4 bases and J by 0 bases, and 4 bases separated the two germline ends. The V gene's germline CDR1 is MGHDK and CDR2 SYGVNS. This specimen comes from a study of T-cell memory formation after mild COVID-19. Study-wide results and caveats: Contracting clones, day 15 to 85, had balanced CD4/CD8, and later expanders favored CD4+.

The specimen sequenced was PBMCs or a T cell subset sorted from them (not recorded which). The genes are TRBV25-1 and TRBJ2-1; unclear D gene. The clonotype originates from a man aged 18 to 30 who had mild COVID-19 (a few samples of this study predate the infection). Cell type and time point are not known. The CDR3 is CASSGSSYNEQFF. The CDR3 coding sequence is TGTGCCAGCAGTGGAAGCTCCTACAATGAGCAGTTCTTC.